This section outlines one T cell receptor beta chain sequence together with its context. Its target is not known. The data originate from a study of shared clonotypes between healthy human individuals. Assay used: immunoSEQ multiplex PCR; TCRdb lists only in-frame clones, some missing. The sample includes some 2.4 million clones, approximately 93% of them seen just once. Germline V gene sequence: CDR1 SGHTA, CDR2 FQGNSA. V shed 7 bases and J 3 bases; nucleotides not matched to a gene: 11. This CDR3 is built from 15 residues. Study-level findings and limits: Represented diversity (both genetic and exposure-history) was limited by the small number of donors. Relative to memory subsets, naive subsets generally showed larger estimated richness. Shared across a few donors were 5% to 6% of the naive CD4 clonotypes.

Sequencing was performed on naive CD4+ T cells from PBMCs. Subset specified: CD45RA+ positively selected. The V gene is TRBV7-2, the J gene TRBJ2-7; 8 nucleotides agree with TRBD2. The TCR sequence derives from a man younger than 35 in good health. Some clones in this sample may be carry-over from other donors' samples. The CDR3 DNA sequence: TGTGCCAGCACCCTTAGCGGGACCCAAAGCTACGAGCAGTACTTC. Amino acid sequence: CASTLSGTQSYEQYF. Supplemented by reference TRBV7-2 and TRBJ2-7, the full variable domain reads GAGVSQSPSNKVTEKGKDVELRCDPISGHTALYWYRQSLGQGLEFLIYFQGNSAPDKSGLPSDRFSAERTGGSVSTLTIQRTQQEDSAVYLCASTLSGTQSYEQYFGPGTRLTVT.